Sequencing of this T cell receptor (beta chain) was carried out in a study of memory CD4+ T cells and cytomegalovirus serostatus. This CDR3 is 15 amino acids long. The J segment lost 0 bases and the V segment lost 5 bases, leaving 6 bases of the junction unmatched. Germline V gene sequence: CDR1 SGHAT, CDR2 FQNNGV. The sort gate was single viable CD3+CD4+CD8-CD45RO+ cells for memory CD4+ T cells. CMV serostatus came from serum IgG against pp150, pp28, p38, p52. Findings and caveats of the study: Of about 150 reported CMV TCRbeta sequences, about 67 were found in memory CD4+ repertoires.

TCRdb's table, derived via immunoSEQ multiplex PCR, lists solely in-frame clones and lacks some. The table has 65,000 to 95,000 clones, about 85% seen once. Worth noting for this clone: Its antigen is not known.

Sample: memory CD4+ T cells from blood. The source of this sequence is an adult in good health and CMV-seronegative. The chain couples TRBV11-2 to TRBJ2-7, with 8 bases that match TRBD1. The CDR3 protein is CASSTTGGYSYEQYF. DNA for the CDR3: TGTGCCAGCAGCACTACAGGGGGTTACTCCTACGAGCAGTACTTC.